These 15 T cell receptor beta chains share one sample of origin, sequenced in a study of blood T cell repertoires in COVID-19. The table came from immunoSEQ multiplex PCR; TCRdb's copy has only in-frame clones and leaves some out. Here the sample spans more than 300,000 clones, around nine tenths being singletons. The sample taken for sequencing was peripheral blood. These receptors all stem from a woman aged 18-29 years who had recovered from COVID-19.

This clone was picked up one time. The rearrangement uses TRBV6-2 or TRBV6-3 and TRBJ1-2; D remains unclear. The CDR3 consists of 16 residues. The V end was cut by 3 bases, the J end by 5 bases, with 19 bases between. Germline values: CDR1 MNHEY, CDR2 SVGEGT. Here the CDR3 DNA reads TGTGCCAGCAGTTATGGTGGCGCTGGAGGATTTTATGGCTACACCTTC. It yields the protein CASSYGGAGGFYGYTF.

The rearrangement links TRBV9 to TRBJ2-2; 10 bases line up with TRBD2. V was pared by 4 bases and J by 1 base, with 10 bases of the junction left unmatched. This CDR3 is 18 amino acids long. Looked up from germline, CDR1 is SGDLS and CDR2 is YYNGEE. The CDR3, as DNA: TGTGCCAGCAGCCCTCGCCTAGCGGGAGTGATGAACACCGGGGAGCTGTTTTTT. Protein sequence: CASSPRLAGVMNTGELFF. The whole variable domain, remainder taken from reference TRBV9 and TRBJ2-2, is DSGVTQTPKHLITATGQRVTLRCSPRSGDLSVYWYQQSLDQGLQFLIQYYNGEERAKGNILERFSAQQFPDLHSELNLSSLELGDSALYFCASSPRLAGVMNTGELFFGEGSRLTVL.

V usage is TRBV10-2 and J usage is TRBJ1-6; D might be TRBD1 (6 bases). V gave up 8 bases and J gave up 9 bases, with 14 bases separating them. Germline V gene lookup returns CDR1 WSHSY and CDR2 SAAADI. The length of the CDR3 is 13 residues. The CDR3 DNA sequence: TGCGCCAGCGGAAAAGAGACAGGTTCACCCCTCCACTTT. It is translated as CASGKETGSPLHF.

The genes are TRBV10-3 and TRBJ1-2, with TRBD1 matching over 8 bases. CDR1 is ENHRY and CDR2 is SYGVKD in the germline V gene. J lost 13 bases, V lost 6 bases, and 13 bases had no gene match. The CDR3 runs to 13 residues. The DNA for the CDR3 is TGTGCCATCAGAGAGGGGGGACAGGACTTGCTCACCTTC. Translating gives CAIREGGQDLLTF.

The chain employs TRBV4-3 and TRBJ2-3; possibly TRBD2 for D (6 bases). Deletions cut 0 bases from V and 1 base from J, with 14 bases between. Germline loops: CDR1 LGHNA, CDR2 YSLEER. The CDR3 consists of 17 residues. Here the CDR3 reads CASSQDFTGGGTDTQYF. Here the CDR3 DNA reads TGCGCCAGCAGCCAAGATTTTACCGGAGGGGGCACAGATACGCAGTATTTT.

The chain is built from TRBV10-3 and TRBJ2-7, with D maybe TRBD1 (6 bases). This CDR3 comprises 13 residues. Trimming took 4 bases from V and 6 from J, leaving 13 bases between them. Germline V gene lookup returns CDR1 ENHRY and CDR2 SYGVKD. The CDR3 sequence is CAISGTQGSEQYV. CDR3 nucleotides: TGTGCCATCAGTGGGACACAGGGCTCCGAGCAGTACGTC.

This chain connects TRBV6-2 or TRBV6-3 to TRBJ1-1, with D uncertain. Trimming took off 2 bases at V and 11 bases at J, with 12 bases between the two ends. Per germline, CDR1 MNHEY and CDR2 SVGEGT. The length of the CDR3 is 12 residues. CDR3 protein: CASSYAPVSAFF. CDR3 bases: TGTGCCAGCAGTTACGCCCCCGTTAGTGCTTTCTTT.

The chain links TRBV7-2 to TRBJ2-3, with D hard to call. Germline V CDR1 and CDR2: SGHTA, FQGNSA. This CDR3 spans 14 amino acids. V gave up 5 bases and J gave up 1 base, with 10 bases separating them. The CDR3 sequence is CASSPSFRTDTQYF. The CDR3, as DNA: TGTGCCAGCAGCCCCTCGTTTCGCACAGATACGCAGTATTTT.

The V and J genes are TRBV6-5 and TRBJ1-3; 7 nucleotides line up with TRBD1. The CDR3 spans 15 residues. J lost 0 bases, V lost 10 bases, and 9 bases had no gene match. From germline, CDR1 is MNHEY and CDR2 SVGAGI. The CDR3 spells CATSRQGISGNTIYF. For the CDR3, the DNA is TGTGCCACCTCCAGACAGGGAATCTCTGGAAACACCATATATTTT.

This clone was seen a few times. This rearrangement joins TRBV13 to TRBJ1-2; D is unclear. The V end was cut by 0 bases, the J end by 2 bases, with 10 bases between. CDR1 is PRHDT, CDR2 FYEKMQ, per germline (reference sequence). CDR3 length equals 15 residues. The CDR3 bases are TGTGCCAGCAGCTTAGGCCGAGGGATGAACTATGGCTACACCTTC. Translating it yields CASSLGRGMNYGYTF.

The genes are TRBV27 and TRBJ2-7; 7 nucleotides align to TRBD1. Looked up from germline, CDR1 is MNHEY and CDR2 is SMNVEV (reference sequence). With 2 bases clipped from V and 7 bases from J, the junction kept 5 bases outside the gene matches. The CDR3 has 13 residues. DNA for the CDR3: TGTGCCAGCAGTTTAACAAGGGGGCGGGAGCAGTACGTC. Translation: CASSLTRGREQYV.

V usage is TRBV11-2 and J usage is TRBJ2-2; TRBD2 matches at 9 bases. Per the germline V gene, CDR1 is SGHAT and CDR2 is FQNNGV. Germline trimming cut 0 bases from V and 1 base from J; bases unmatched to any gene: 0. The CDR3 length is 16 residues. In nucleotides, the CDR3 is TGTGCCAGCAGCTTAGATAGCGGGGGGAACACCGGGGAGCTGTTTTTT. Its protein product is CASSLDSGGNTGELFF.

This chain connects TRBV5-5 to TRBJ2-2; D possibly corresponds to TRBD1 (6 bases). V lost 1 base to trimming and J lost 4 bases, with 14 bases between them. CDR1 and CDR2 (germline): SGHKS, YYEKEE (reference sequence). The CDR3 is made up of 16 amino acids. This chain's CDR3 is CASSLYVGAITGELFF. In nucleotides, the CDR3 is TGTGCCAGCAGCTTGTATGTGGGGGCCATCACCGGGGAGCTGTTTTTT.

This clone was seen more than once but under ten times. This chain uses TRBV4-3 with TRBJ2-7; TRBD2 matches 10 bases. Germline V lookup: CDR1 LGHNA, CDR2 YSLEER. This CDR3 region has 17 residues. Losses at the gene ends were 5 bases for V and 2 bases for J; bases not matched to a gene: 12. The CDR3 nucleotides read TGCGCCAGCAGCTCAGCGGGAGGGGGCGCGGGTCCCTACGAGCAGTACGTC. Translation: CASSSAGGGAGPYEQYV.

The rearrangement links TRBV7-9 to TRBJ1-2, with TRBD1 matching 7 bases. After removal of 1 base from V and 2 bases from J, the junction contained 7 bases not matched to a gene. The CDR3 is 16 amino acids. Germline lookup yields CDR1 SEHNR and CDR2 FQNEAQ (reference sequence). The CDR3 DNA reads as TGTGCCAGCAGCTTAGAGGGACAGCCAACCAACTATGGCTACACCTTC. It codes for CASSLEGQPTNYGYTF.